This T cell receptor beta chain came from a study of CD8 T cells in ankylosing spondylitis (dated by TCRdb to 2017 to 2019). Broadly, across the study: To find TCR variants linked to disease, the study profiled T cell receptor beta repertoires in ankylosing spondylitis patients and healthy donors. Peripheral blood was sampled, and synovial fluid was additionally collected from ankylosing spondylitis patients. The full study cohort comprised about 23 ankylosing spondylitis patients and roughly 110 healthy donors.

Findings and caveats that apply to the study as a whole: A CD8+ phenotype was shown by the disease-linked clones, which were found at relatively low frequencies in peripheral blood. The disease-linked clones were reported to be significantly enriched in matched synovial fluid samples from ankylosing spondylitis patients. Some TCR beta motif variants had previously been reported in synovial fluid and blood of reactive arthritis patients, which suggested common disease-initiation mechanisms. A TCR beta motif of fewer than 10 highly homologous amino acid variants appeared characteristic of blood from ankylosing spondylitis patients.

The sample was run on an Illumina HiSeq 2500. TCR beta libraries were prepared by quantitative 5'-RACE with molecular barcodes. From the authors' description of their analysis: Disease-linked TCR variants were identified with a new computational method built on a probabilistic model of VDJ rearrangement. The raw public data were reprocessed by TCRdb itself: fastp quality trimming at Q25, MiXCR clonotype calling, in-frame beta chains only. Each record represents a unique CDR3 protein, reported with the most common genes and DNA among its rows. It is TCRdb's table, rather than the study itself, that gives the V and J calls and clone size. The sample includes 390,000 or so distinct CDR3 sequences, with around 20% observed a single time. The ten top clones hold roughly a sixth of the sample. This clonotype has a handful of counts. Its binding antigen is unknown. No much larger clonotype is one base removed from it; base qualities were not supplied.

From the cysteine through the phenylalanine, the CDR3 covers 15 amino acids. The sequence is cut down to CDR3 DNA, 45 bases in frame from base 1. V is pruned by 4 bases and J by 10 bases, leaving 11 bases of the junction without a gene match. From the germline V gene, CDR1 is SGHTA and CDR2 is FQGNSA. The TCR comes from a male donor with ankylosing spondylitis. Here the chain combines TRBV7-2 and TRBJ2-1; 9 middle bases align to TRBD2. The source material was blood, either unsorted or a sorted T cell fraction (not recorded which). The CDR3: CASSSGTSRLGEQFF. The sequenced DNA: TGTGCCAGCAGCTCTGGGACTAGCAGACTGGGGGAGCAGTTCTTC.